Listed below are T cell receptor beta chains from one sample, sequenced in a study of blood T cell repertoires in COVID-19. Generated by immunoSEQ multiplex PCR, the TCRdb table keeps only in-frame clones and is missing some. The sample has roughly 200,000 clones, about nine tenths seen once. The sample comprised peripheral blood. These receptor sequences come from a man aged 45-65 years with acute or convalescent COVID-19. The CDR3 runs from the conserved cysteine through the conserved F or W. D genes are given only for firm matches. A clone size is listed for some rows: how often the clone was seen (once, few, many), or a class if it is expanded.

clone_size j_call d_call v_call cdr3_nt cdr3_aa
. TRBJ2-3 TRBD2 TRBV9 TGTGCCAGCAGCATTCGGGGACTAGCGGGGGGCTTTACAGATACGCAGTATTTT CASSIRGLAGGFTDTQYF
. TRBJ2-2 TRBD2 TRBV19 TGTGCCAGTAGTATTCATGGACTAGCGGGAGGTACCGGGGAGCTGTTTTTT CASSIHGLAGGTGELFF
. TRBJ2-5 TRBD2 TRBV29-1 TGCAGCGTTGAGGCCGGACCGGGACTAGCGGTCCAAGAGACCCAGTACTTC CSVEAGPGLAVQETQYF
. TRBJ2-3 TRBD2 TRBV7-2 TGTGCCAGCAGCCTCACCGGGGGGGCCGGTGGCGCAGATACGCAGTATTTT CASSLTGGAGGADTQYF
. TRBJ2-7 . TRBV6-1 TGTGCCAGCAGTGAACCAGGGGTAGGTTACGAGCAGTACTTC CASSEPGVGYEQYF
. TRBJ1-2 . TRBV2 TGTGCCAGCGTGAGTGCTAACTATGGCTACACCTTC CASVSANYGYTF
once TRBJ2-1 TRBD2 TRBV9 TGTGCCAGCAGCGAAAGCGGGAGTGGTTACAATGAGCAGTTCTTC CASSESGSGYNEQFF
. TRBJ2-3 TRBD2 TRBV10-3 TGTGCCATCAGTGTTGGTAGCGGGAGGTCTGATACGCAGTATTTT CAISVGSGRSDTQYF
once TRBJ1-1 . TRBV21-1 TGTGCCAGCAGCAAAAGGTACTGCAGCCAAAGGGGACAGGGGGCGACTAACACTGAAGCTTTCTTT CASSKRYCSQRGQGATNTEAFF
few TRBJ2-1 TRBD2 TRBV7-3 TGTGCCAGCAGCTTAAAAGCGGGAGACGGCGATGAGCAGTTCTTC CASSLKAGDGDEQFF
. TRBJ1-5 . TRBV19 TGTGCCAGTAGTATCGTGGGCAGGGCGAGCAATCAGCCCCAGCATTTT CASSIVGRASNQPQHF
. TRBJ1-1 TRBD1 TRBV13 TGTGCCAGCAGCCTCCGGACAGGGGGGTTGAACACTGAAGCTTTCTTT CASSLRTGGLNTEAFF
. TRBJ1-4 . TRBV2 TGTGCCAGCTCATTTCGAGGCAGTCAGGAAAAACTGTTTTTT CASSFRGSQEKLFF
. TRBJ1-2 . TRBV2 TGTGCCAGCAGTGGTCAAGAGGGTTACTATGGCTACACCTTC CASSGQEGYYGYTF
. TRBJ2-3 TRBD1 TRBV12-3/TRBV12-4 TGTGCCAGCAGGGGACAGGGGGCAGATACGCAGTATTTT CASRGQGADTQYF
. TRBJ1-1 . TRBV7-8 TGTGCCAGCAGCTTAGTTTCGGGTAACACTGAAGCTTTCTTT CASSLVSGNTEAFF
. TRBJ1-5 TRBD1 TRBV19 TGTGCCAGTAGAGACGGACAGGGGGCCCCTCAGCCCCAGCATTTT CASRDGQGAPQPQHF
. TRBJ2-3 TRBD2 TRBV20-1 TGCAGTGCTAGTAGGACTAGCGGGCCAGATACGCAGTATTTT CSASRTSGPDTQYF
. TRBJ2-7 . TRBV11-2 TGTGCCAGCAGCGCCCAGACAGACTACGAGCAGTACTTC CASSAQTDYEQYF
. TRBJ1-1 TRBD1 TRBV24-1 TGTGCCACCAGTTCGACAGGGGTCACTGAAGCTTTCTTT CATSSTGVTEAFF
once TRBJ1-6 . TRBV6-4 TGTGCCAGCAGTACAGGGTATAATTCACCCCTCCACTTT CASSTGYNSPLHF
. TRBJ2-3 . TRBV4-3 TGCGCCAGCAGCCAAGTTCTAATAGCGGATACGCAGTATTTT CASSQVLIADTQYF
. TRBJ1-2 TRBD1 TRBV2 TGTGCCTTTCTACAGGGGGGTGACTATGGCTACACCTTC CAFLQGGDYGYTF
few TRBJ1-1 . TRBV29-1 TGCAGCGTTGAAGATCATCGGGCTGAAGCTTTCTTT CSVEDHRAEAFF
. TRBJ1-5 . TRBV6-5 TGTGCCACCGAAAAGGGCGAGGGGGGCAATCAGCCCCAGCATTTT CATEKGEGGNQPQHF
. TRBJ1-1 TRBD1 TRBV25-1 TGTGCCAGCGGTAGGACAGGGAAGAACACTGAAGCTTTCTTT CASGRTGKNTEAFF
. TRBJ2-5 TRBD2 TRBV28 TGTGCCAGCAGCCCGGGCGGGGGGACCGAGACCCAGTACTTC CASSPGGGTETQYF
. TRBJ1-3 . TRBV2 TGTGCCAGCAGCGTTTTATTGGGAAACACCATATATTTT CASSVLLGNTIYF
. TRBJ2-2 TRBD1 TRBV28 TGTGCCAGCAGAGAGGGGGCAGCGAACACCGGGGAGCTGTTTTTT CASREGAANTGELFF
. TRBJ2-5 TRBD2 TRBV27 TGTGCCAGCCGCCCAGGCAAGACTAGCGGGGGCCAAGAGACCCAGTACTTC CASRPGKTSGGQETQYF
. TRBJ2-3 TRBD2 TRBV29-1 TGCAGCGTTGAACCCCCTAGCGGGAGCACAGATACGCAGTATTTT CSVEPPSGSTDTQYF
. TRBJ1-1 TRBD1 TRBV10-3 TGTGCCATCAGTGAGTTTGAGACAGGGCTCACTGAAGCTTTCTTT CAISEFETGLTEAFF
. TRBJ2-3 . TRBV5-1 TGCGCCAGCAGCTTGGGCCCCGGACATCTCAAATCAGATACGCAGTATTTT CASSLGPGHLKSDTQYF
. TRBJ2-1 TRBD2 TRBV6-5 TGTGCCAGCGGGAGGGCCCAGCGGGAGCAGTTCTTC CASGRAQREQFF
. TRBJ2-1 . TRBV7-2 TGTGCCAGCAGCTTAACTGGCAATGAGCAGTTCTTC CASSLTGNEQFF
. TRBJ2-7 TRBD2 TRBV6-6 TGTGCCAGCAGGTCTAGCGGGAGCTCCGAGCAGTACTTC CASRSSGSSEQYF
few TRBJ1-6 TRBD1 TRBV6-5 TGTGCCAGCAGTTATGCAGGGGGAGGTAATTCACCCCTCCACTTT CASSYAGGGNSPLHF
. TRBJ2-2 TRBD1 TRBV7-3 TGTGCCAGCAGCTTAACCAACAGGGGATCAAGTAGCACCGGGGAGCTGTTTTTT CASSLTNRGSSSTGELFF
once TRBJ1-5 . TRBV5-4 TGTGCCTCCCCTACAGGTACCGTCGGGAGCAATCAGCCCCAGCATTTT CASPTGTVGSNQPQHF
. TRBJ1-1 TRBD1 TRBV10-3 TGTGCCATCAGTGTACAGGGGGCCACTGAAGCTTTCTTT CAISVQGATEAFF
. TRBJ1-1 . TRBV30 TGTGCCTGGAGTATAGCTAGCGTTGAAGCTTTCTTT CAWSIASVEAFF
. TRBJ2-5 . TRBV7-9 TGTGCCAGCAGCTTTGACTCTGAAGAGACCCAGTACTTC CASSFDSEETQYF
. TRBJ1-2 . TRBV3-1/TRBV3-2 TGTGCCAGCAGCCATGGACAGAGCTATGGCTACACCTTC CASSHGQSYGYTF
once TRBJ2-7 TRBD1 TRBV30 TGTGCCTGGAGGCAACAGGGGGTTGCTTTGGAGCAGTACTTC CAWRQQGVALEQYF
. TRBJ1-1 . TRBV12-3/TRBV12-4 TGTGCCAGCAGGGAGGAGGTCATCACTGAAGCTTTCTTT CASREEVITEAFF
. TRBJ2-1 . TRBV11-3 TGTGCCAGCAGCCGAGGGACAACCTATGAGCAGTTCTTC CASSRGTTYEQFF
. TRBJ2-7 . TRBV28 TGTGCCAGCAGCACAGGGTCCTACGAGCAGTACTTC CASSTGSYEQYF
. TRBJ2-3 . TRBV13 TGTGCCAGCAGCTTAGTGCAGGGGTGGACGCAGTATTTT CASSLVQGWTQYF
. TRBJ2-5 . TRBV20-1 TGCAGTGCTAGTACCCCTCGGGGGAGCAAAGAGACCCAGTACTTC CSASTPRGSKETQYF
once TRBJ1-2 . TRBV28 TGTGCCATCGCCTTGCGGGGGACCTATGGCTACACCTTC CAIALRGTYGYTF
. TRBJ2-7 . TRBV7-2 TGTGCCAGCAGCTTAGCCCCGAGCTCCTACGAGCAGTACTTC CASSLAPSSYEQYF
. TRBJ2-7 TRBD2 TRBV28 TGTGCCAGCAGTAGAGGACTAGCGGGAGTGGGCTCCTACGAGCAGTACTTC CASSRGLAGVGSYEQYF
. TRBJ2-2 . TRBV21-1 TGTGCCAGCAGCAAAAGATTACAGGGAACAACTGGCACCGGGGAGCTGTTTTTT CASSKRLQGTTGTGELFF
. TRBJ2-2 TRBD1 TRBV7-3 TGTGCCAGCAGCCCAGGGACAGAGCAGGCGAACACCGGGGAGCTGTTTTTT CASSPGTEQANTGELFF
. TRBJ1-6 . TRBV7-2 TGTGCCAGCAGCTTACCGGGTTCACCCCTCCACTTT CASSLPGSPLHF